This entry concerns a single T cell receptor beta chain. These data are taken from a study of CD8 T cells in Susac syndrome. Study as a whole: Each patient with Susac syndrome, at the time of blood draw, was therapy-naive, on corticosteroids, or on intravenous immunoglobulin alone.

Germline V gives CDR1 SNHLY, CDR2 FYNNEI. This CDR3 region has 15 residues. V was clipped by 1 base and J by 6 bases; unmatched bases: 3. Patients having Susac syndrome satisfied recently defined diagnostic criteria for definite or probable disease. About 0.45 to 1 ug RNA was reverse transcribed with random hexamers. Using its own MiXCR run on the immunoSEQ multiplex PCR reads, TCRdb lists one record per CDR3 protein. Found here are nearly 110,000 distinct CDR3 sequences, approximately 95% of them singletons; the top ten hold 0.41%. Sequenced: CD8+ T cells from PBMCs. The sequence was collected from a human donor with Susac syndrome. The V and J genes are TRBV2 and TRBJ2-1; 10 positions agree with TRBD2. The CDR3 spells CASSEGPSGGNEQFF. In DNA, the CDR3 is TGTGCCAGCAGTGAAGGGCCTAGCGGGGGCAATGAGCAGTTCTTC.